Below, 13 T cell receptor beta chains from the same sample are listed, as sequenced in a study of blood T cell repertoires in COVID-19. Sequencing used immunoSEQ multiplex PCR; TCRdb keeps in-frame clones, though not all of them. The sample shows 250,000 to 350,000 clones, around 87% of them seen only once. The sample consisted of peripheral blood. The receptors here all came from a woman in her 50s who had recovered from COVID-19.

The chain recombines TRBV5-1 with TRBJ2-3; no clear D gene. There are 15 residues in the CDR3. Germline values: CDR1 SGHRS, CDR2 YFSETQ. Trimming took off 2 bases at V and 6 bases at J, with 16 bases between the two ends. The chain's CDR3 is CASSFDGRTGDTQYF. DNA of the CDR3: TGCGCCAGCAGCTTCGACGGCCGAACCGGGGATACGCAGTATTTT.

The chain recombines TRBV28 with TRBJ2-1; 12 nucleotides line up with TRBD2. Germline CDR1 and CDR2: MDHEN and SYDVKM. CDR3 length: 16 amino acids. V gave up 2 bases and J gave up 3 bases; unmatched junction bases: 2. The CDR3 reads CASSLLAGGHYNEQFF. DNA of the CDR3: TGTGCCAGCAGTTTACTAGCGGGGGGGCACTACAATGAGCAGTTCTTC.

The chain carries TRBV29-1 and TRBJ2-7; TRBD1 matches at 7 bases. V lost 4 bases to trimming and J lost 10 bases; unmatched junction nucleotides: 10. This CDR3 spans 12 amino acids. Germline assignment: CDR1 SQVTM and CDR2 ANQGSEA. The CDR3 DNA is TGCAGCGTTGGAAAATTAGACAGGGCTCAGTACTTC. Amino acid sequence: CSVGKLDRAQYF.

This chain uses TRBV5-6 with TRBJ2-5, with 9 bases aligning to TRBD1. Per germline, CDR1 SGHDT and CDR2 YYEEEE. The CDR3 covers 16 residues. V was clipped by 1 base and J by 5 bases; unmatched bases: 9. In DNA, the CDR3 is TGTGCCAGCAGCTTGACAGGGGGCCGGGGTCGGGAGACCCAGTACTTC. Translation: CASSLTGGRGRETQYF.

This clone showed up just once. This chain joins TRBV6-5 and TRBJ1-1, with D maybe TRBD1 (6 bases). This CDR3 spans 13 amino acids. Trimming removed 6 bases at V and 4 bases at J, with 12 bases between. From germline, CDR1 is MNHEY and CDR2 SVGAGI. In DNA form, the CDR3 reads TGTGCCAGCAGAGTGACAGGAGGCACTGAAGCTTTCTTT. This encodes CASRVTGGTEAFF.

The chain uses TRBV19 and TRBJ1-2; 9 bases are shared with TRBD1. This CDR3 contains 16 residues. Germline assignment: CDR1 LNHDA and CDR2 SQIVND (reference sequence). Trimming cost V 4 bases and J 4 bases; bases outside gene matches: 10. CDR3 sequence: CASSKVDGQGSYGYTF. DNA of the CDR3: TGTGCCAGTAGTAAGGTAGATGGACAGGGGAGCTATGGCTACACCTTC.

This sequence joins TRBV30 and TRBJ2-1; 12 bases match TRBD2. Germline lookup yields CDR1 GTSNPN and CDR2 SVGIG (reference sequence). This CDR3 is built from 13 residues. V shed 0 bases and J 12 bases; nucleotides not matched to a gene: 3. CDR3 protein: CAWSVLAGGMQFF. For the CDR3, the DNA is TGTGCCTGGAGTGTACTAGCGGGGGGTATGCAGTTCTTC.

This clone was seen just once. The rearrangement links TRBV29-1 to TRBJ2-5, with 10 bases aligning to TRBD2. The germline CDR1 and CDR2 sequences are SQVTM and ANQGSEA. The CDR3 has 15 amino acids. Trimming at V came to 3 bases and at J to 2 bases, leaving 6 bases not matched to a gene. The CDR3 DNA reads TGCAGCGTTGAGGTGCTAGCGGGAGTTCAAGAGACCCAGTACTTC. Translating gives CSVEVLAGVQETQYF. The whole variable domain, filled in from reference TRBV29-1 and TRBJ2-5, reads SAVISQKPSRDICQRGTSLTIQCQVDSQVTMMFWYRQQPGQSLTLIATANQGSEATYESGFVIDKFPISRPNLTFSTLTVSNMSPEDSSIYLCSVEVLAGVQETQYFGPGTRLLVL.

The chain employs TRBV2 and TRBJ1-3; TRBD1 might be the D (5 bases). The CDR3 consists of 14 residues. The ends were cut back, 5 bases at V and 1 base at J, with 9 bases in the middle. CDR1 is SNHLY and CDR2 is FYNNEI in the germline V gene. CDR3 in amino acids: CASSLGQSGNTIYF. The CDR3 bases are TGTGCCAGCAGTCTCGGACAATCTGGAAACACCATATATTTT.

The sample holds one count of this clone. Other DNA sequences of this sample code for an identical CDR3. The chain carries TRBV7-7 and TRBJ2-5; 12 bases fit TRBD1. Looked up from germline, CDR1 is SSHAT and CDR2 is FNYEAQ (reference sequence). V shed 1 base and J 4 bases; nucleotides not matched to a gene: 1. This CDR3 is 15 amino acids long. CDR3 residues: CASSLGGQGAETQYF. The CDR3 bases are TGTGCCAGCAGCTTAGGGGGACAGGGGGCAGAGACCCAGTACTTC.

The CDR3, as DNA: TGCGCCAGCAGCACTGGGCAGGGGAACTATGGCTACACCTTC. It encodes CASSTGQGNYGYTF. The V and J genes are TRBV5-1 and TRBJ1-2, with a possible D match to TRBD1 (6 bases). Between the trimmed V and J ends, which lost 4 bases and 2 bases, there was a span of 12 bases. Germline V CDR1 and CDR2: SGHRS, YFSETQ. The CDR3 is 14 residues long.

The CDR3 sequence: CATSRDRTGGLQPQHF. DNA of the CDR3: TGTGCCACCAGCAGAGATCGGACAGGGGGCCTTCAGCCCCAGCATTTT. The chain combines TRBV15 with TRBJ1-5; 11 positions agree with TRBD1. This CDR3 contains 16 residues. CDR1 and CDR2 (germline): LNHNV, YYDKDF (reference sequence). V lost 0 bases to trimming and J lost 6 bases; unmatched junction nucleotides: 4.

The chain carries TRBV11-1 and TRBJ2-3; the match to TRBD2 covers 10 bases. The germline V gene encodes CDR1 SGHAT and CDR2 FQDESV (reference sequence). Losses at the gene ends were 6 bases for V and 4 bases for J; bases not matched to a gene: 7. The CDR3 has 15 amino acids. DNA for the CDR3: TGTGCCAGCAGTTCTACTAGCGGGAAAGCAGATACGCAGTATTTT. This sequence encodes CASSSTSGKADTQYF.